These T cell receptor beta chains were read from a single sample in a study of cytomegalovirus exposure and HLA in healthy donors. Data came from immunoSEQ multiplex PCR; TCRdb stores just in-frame clones and leaves some out. This sample has roughly 160,000 clones; less than 85% occur once, and the top ten carry about 4.4%. Source material: PBMCs. These TCRs come from a man aged 40-49 years in good health and CMV-seronegative. Each CDR3 is given with its conserved first and last residue. D genes are given only for firm matches. Some rows mark clone size as missing; the rest say once, few, many or name a class of expanded clone.

clone size	J gene	D gene	V gene	CDR3 protein	CDR3 DNA
few	TRBJ1-4	.	TRBV2	CASTTSGTNEKLFF	TGTGCCAGCACCACGTCCGGAACTAATGAAAAACTGTTTTTT
.	TRBJ2-3	.	TRBV11-3	CASSLGKDSLRTDTQYF	TGTGCCAGCAGCTTAGGGAAGGACAGCCTACGCACAGATACGCAGTATTTT
.	TRBJ1-5	TRBD1	TRBV7-9	CASSGTAPNQPQHF	TGTGCCAGCAGTGGGACAGCTCCCAATCAGCCCCAGCATTTT
few	TRBJ2-7	TRBD1	TRBV7-6	CASSKGTGGMYEQYF	TGTGCCAGCAGTAAGGGGACAGGGGGGATGTACGAGCAGTACTTC
few	TRBJ1-1	.	TRBV5-1	CASSLAGGENTEAFF	TGCGCCAGCAGCTTGGCCGGGGGGGAGAACACTGAAGCTTTCTTT
.	TRBJ2-7	TRBD1	TRBV5-6	CASSHRGAYEQYF	TGTGCCAGCAGCCACAGGGGGGCCTACGAGCAGTACTTC
.	TRBJ1-1	.	TRBV5-8	CASSLRQAGTEAFF	TGTGCCAGCAGCTTAAGACAGGCTGGCACTGAAGCTTTCTTT
.	TRBJ1-5	.	TRBV6-1	CASKAGTTNQPQHF	TGTGCCAGCAAGGCCGGGACAACTAATCAGCCCCAGCATTTT
.	TRBJ2-5	.	TRBV4-2	CASSQDGSTSQETQYF	TGTGCCAGCAGCCAAGATGGATCGACTAGCCAAGAGACCCAGTACTTC
.	TRBJ2-3	TRBD2	TRBV29-1	CSVGGYSGGPSTDTQYF	TGCAGCGTTGGAGGGTATAGCGGGGGGCCGAGCACAGATACGCAGTATTTT
.	TRBJ2-2	.	TRBV2	CASMQENTGELFF	TGTGCCAGCATGCAGGAAAACACCGGGGAGCTGTTTTTT
once	TRBJ2-5	.	TRBV7-3	CASSLSSQETQYF	TGTGCCAGCAGCTTGTCTAGCCAAGAGACCCAGTACTTC
.	TRBJ2-7	.	TRBV10-1	CASSPLSGNEQYF	TGCGCCAGCAGTCCCCTTTCGGGGAACGAGCAGTACTTC
once	TRBJ1-2	TRBD1	TRBV28	CASRMQDRESDGYTF	TGTGCCAGCAGGATGCAGGACAGGGAGTCTGATGGCTACACCTTC
once	TRBJ1-2	TRBD1	TRBV5-1	CASSPGTGNYGYTF	TGCGCCAGCAGCCCCGGGACAGGGAACTATGGCTACACCTTC
.	TRBJ2-5	.	TRBV5-1	CASRPTGIQETQYF	TGCGCCAGCCGACCGACGGGGATACAAGAGACCCAGTACTTC
.	TRBJ2-1	TRBD1	TRBV5-4	CASSSEARDRGRGGQFF	TGTGCCAGCAGCTCCGAAGCCCGGGACAGGGGGCGTGGGGGACAGTTCTTC
.	TRBJ1-4	.	TRBV29-1	CSVRVLAGEKLFF	TGCAGCGTTCGGGTCTTGGCGGGAGAAAAACTGTTTTTT
.	TRBJ1-6	TRBD1	TRBV7-9	CASSLAVGTGKKNNSPLHF	TGTGCCAGCAGCTTAGCGGTCGGGACAGGGAAAAAAAATAATTCACCCCTCCACTTT
.	TRBJ1-2	.	TRBV2	CADSFGDGYTF	TGTGCCGACAGCTTTGGCGACGGCTACACCTTC
.	TRBJ2-7	.	TRBV5-6	CASSLAGRGQYF	TGTGCCAGCAGCTTGGCCGGGCGGGGACAGTACTTC
.	TRBJ2-3	TRBD2	TRBV7-9	CASSSGLVISTDTQYF	TGTGCCAGCAGCTCGGGACTAGTGATTAGCACAGATACGCAGTATTTT
.	TRBJ1-5	TRBD1	TRBV4-1	CASSHPGQARQPQHF	TGCGCCAGCAGCCACCCCGGACAGGCCCGTCAGCCCCAGCATTTT
.	TRBJ1-2	TRBD1	TRBV2	CARPGQERSGFGYTF	TGTGCCAGACCGGGACAGGAGAGGTCCGGGTTCGGCTACACCTTC
.	TRBJ2-2	.	TRBV25-1	CASSGVGGFTGELFF	TGTGCCAGCAGTGGCGTGGGGGGTTTCACCGGGGAGCTGTTTTTT
once	TRBJ1-2	TRBD1	TRBV7-9	CASSSTQGQELGYTF	TGTGCCAGCAGCTCCACGCAGGGACAGGAGCTTGGCTACACCTTC